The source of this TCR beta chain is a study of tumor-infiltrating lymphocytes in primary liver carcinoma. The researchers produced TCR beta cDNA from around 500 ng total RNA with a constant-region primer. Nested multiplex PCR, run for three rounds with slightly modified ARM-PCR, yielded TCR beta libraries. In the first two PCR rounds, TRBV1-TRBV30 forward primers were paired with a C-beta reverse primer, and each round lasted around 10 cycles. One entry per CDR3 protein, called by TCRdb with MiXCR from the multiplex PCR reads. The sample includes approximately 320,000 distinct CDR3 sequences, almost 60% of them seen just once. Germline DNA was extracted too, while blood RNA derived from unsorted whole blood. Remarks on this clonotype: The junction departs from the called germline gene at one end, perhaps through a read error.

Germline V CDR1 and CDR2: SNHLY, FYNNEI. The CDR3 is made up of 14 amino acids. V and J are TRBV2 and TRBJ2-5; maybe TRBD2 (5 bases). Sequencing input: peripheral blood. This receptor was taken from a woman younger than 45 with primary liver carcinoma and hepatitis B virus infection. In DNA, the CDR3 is TGTGCCAGCCTCAATCATGTGGGAGCAGAGACCCAATACTTC. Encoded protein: CASLNHVGAETQYF.